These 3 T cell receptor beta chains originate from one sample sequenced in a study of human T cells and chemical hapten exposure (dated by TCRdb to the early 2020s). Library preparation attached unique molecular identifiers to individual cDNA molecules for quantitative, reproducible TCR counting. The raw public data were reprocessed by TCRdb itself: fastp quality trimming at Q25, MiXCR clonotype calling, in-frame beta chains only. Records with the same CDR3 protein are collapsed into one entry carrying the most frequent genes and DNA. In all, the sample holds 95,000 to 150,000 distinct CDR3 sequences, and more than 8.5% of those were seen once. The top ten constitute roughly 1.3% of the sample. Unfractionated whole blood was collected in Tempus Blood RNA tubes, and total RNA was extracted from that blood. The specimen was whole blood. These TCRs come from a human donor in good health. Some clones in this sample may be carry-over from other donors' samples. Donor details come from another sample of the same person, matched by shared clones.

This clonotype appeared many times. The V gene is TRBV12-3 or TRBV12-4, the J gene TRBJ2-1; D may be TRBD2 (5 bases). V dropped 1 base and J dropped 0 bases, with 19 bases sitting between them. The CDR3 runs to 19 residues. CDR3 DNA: TGTGCCAGCAGTTTAGTGGTCAGCCTAGAGCGGAACTCCTACAATGAGCAGTTCTTC. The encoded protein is CASSLVVSLERNSYNEQFF.

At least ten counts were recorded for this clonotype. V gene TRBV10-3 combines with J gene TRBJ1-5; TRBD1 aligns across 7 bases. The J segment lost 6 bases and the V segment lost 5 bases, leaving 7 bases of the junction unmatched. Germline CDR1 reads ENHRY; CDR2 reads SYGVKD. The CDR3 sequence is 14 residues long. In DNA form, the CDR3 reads TGTGCCATCAGTCGACAGGGAAGTACTCAGCCCCAGCATTTT. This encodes CAISRQGSTQPQHF.

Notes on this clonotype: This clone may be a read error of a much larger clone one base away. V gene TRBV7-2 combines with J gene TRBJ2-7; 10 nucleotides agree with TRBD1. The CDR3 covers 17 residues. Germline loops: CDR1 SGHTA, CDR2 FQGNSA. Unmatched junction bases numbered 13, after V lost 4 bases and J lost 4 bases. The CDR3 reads CASSSVAGTGAVYEQYF. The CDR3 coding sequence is TGTGCCAGCAGCTCAGTGGCTGGGACAGGGGCTGTGTACGAGCAGTACTTC.